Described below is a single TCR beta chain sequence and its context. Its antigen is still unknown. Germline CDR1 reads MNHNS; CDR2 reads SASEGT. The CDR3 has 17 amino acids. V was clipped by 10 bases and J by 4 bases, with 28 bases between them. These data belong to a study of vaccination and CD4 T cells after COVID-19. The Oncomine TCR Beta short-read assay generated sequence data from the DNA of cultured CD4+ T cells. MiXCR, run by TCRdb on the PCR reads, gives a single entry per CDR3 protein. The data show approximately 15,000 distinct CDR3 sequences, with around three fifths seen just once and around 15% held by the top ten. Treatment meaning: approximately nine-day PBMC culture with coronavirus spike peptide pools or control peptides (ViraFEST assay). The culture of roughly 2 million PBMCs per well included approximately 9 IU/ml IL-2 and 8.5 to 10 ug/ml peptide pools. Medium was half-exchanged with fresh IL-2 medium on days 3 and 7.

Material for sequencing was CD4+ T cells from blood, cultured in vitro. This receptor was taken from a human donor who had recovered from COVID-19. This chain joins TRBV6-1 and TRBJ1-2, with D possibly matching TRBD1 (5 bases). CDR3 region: CATQRGSSRSTSYGYTF. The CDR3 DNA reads TGTGCCACCCAGAGGGGTAGCAGCAGATCGACGAGCTATGGCTACACCTTC.